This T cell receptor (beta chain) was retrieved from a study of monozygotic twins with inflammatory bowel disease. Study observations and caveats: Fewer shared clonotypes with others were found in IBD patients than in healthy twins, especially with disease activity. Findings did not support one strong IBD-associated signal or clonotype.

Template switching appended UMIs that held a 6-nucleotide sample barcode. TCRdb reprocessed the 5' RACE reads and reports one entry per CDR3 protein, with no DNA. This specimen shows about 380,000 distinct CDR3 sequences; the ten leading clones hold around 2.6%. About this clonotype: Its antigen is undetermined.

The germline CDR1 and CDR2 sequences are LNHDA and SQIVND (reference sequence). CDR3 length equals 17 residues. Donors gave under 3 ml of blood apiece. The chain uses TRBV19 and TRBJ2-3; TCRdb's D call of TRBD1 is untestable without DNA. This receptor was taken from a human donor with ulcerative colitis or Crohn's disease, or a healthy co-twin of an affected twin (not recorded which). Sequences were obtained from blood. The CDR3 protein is CASSAAGVGISTDTQYF.